These T cell receptor beta chains were read from a single sample in a study of T-cell reconstitution after alpha-beta-depleted transplantation in children. TCRdb re-analysed the PCR reads in MiXCR, keeping a single row per CDR3 protein. Of approximately 980,000 distinct CDR3 sequences in the sample, roughly 29% were seen once. The specimen was PBMCs, mostly from graft donor cells, collected 360 days after TCRalphabeta/CD19-depleted stem cell transplant. These receptors were obtained from a boy in the first two years of life who had a stem cell transplant for SCID, so the T cells may come from the graft donor. The CDR3 runs from the conserved cysteine through the conserved F or W. D genes are given only for firm matches. The size entry is marked missing in some rows and otherwise reads once, few, many or a size class.

j_call | clone_size | cdr3_length | v_call | d_call | cdr3_nt | cdr3_aa
TRBJ2-3 | - | 14 | TRBV6-1 | - | TGTGCCAGCGGTAAGGAAGGGGCCGGAGATACGCAGTATTTT | CASGKEGAGDTQYF
TRBJ1-1 | - | 15 | TRBV28 | - | TGTGCCAGCAGCCCCCAAAGGGGACCGCACACTGAAGCTTTCTTT | CASSPQRGPHTEAFF
TRBJ2-1 | few | 13 | TRBV4-1 | - | TGCGCCAGCAGCCATCTTATCCTCAATGAGCAGTTCTTC | CASSHLILNEQFF
TRBJ2-7 | - | 12 | TRBV28 | - | TGTGCCAGCAGTTCACACACCTACGAGCAGTACTTC | CASSSHTYEQYF
TRBJ1-1 | - | 16 | TRBV12-3/TRBV12-4 | - | TGTGCCAGCACCGCCCAGGCTCCGGGGTCAAACACTGAAGCTTTCTTT | CASTAQAPGSNTEAFF
TRBJ2-1 | few | 15 | TRBV18 | - | TGTGCCAGCTCACCAAGCAGGAGCTCCTACAATGAGCAGTTCTTC | CASSPSRSSYNEQFF
TRBJ2-7 | few | 14 | TRBV5-1 | - | TGCGCCAGCGGGTCACAGGGCGCTAGGGACGAGCAGTACTTC | CASGSQGARDEQYF
TRBJ2-5 | few | 15 | TRBV10-3 | TRBD1 | TGTGCCATCAGAGGGGACAGGGGGAACCGGGAGACCCAGTACTTC | CAIRGDRGNRETQYF
TRBJ1-1 | - | 14 | TRBV5-1 | TRBD1 | TGCGCCAGCAGCCGCCAGACAGGGAGGGATGAAGCTTTCTTT | CASSRQTGRDEAFF
TRBJ1-5 | many | 8 | TRBV5-1 | - | TGCGCCAGCAGCCCACGGCATTTT | CASSPRHF
TRBJ2-1 | few | 15 | TRBV5-1 | TRBD1 | TGCGCCAGCAGCGCAAGGACAGGGGACTACAATGAGCAGTTCTTC | CASSARTGDYNEQFF
TRBJ1-2 | few | 15 | TRBV20-1 | TRBD1 | TGCAGTGCTAGAGATCAGGGACAGGGTAACTATGGCTACACCTTC | CSARDQGQGNYGYTF
TRBJ2-3 | - | 17 | TRBV29-1 | - | TGCAGCGTTGAAGATTTATATGGGGACACAATCACAGATACGCAGTATTTT | CSVEDLYGDTITDTQYF
TRBJ1-1 | - | 17 | TRBV3-1 | TRBD1 | TGTGCCAGCAGCCAGGGACAGGGGGCTGAGTTTGAAACTGAAGCTTTCTTT | CASSQGQGAEFETEAFF
TRBJ2-7 | few | 12 | TRBV20-1 | TRBD1 | TGCAGTGCTAGAGGGACAGGACGGGAGCAGTACTTC | CSARGTGREQYF
TRBJ2-7 | - | 13 | TRBV29-1 | TRBD2 | TGCAGCGCCCACGGGACTAGCGGTGTCGAGCAGTACTTC | CSAHGTSGVEQYF
TRBJ1-2 | - | 12 | TRBV12-3/TRBV12-4 | - | TGTGCCACGCGCGGGTCCGTCTATGGCTACACCTTC | CATRGSVYGYTF
TRBJ1-2 | - | 12 | TRBV6-5 | - | TGTGCCAGCAGGCAGTATTCCCGGGGCTACACCTTC | CASRQYSRGYTF
TRBJ2-5 | - | 15 | TRBV6-1 | TRBD2 | TGTGCCAGCGGGGGTAGCGGGGGCCCCCAAGAGACCCAGTACTTC | CASGGSGGPQETQYF
TRBJ1-1 | - | 14 | TRBV12-3/TRBV12-4 | - | TGTGCCAGCAGTGCAGGGGTTACGAACACTGAAGCTTTCTTT | CASSAGVTNTEAFF
TRBJ2-7 | - | 14 | TRBV5-1 | - | TGCGCCAGCAGCTTGGACGGGACGGTCTACGAGCAGTACTTC | CASSLDGTVYEQYF
TRBJ2-3 | many | 15 | TRBV6-5 | TRBD2 | TGTGCCAGCAGCTCTACTAGCGGGTTCACAGATACGCAGTATTTT | CASSSTSGFTDTQYF
TRBJ1-6 | - | 16 | TRBV7-2 | TRBD1 | TGTGCCAGCAGCTTGGGACGGGACAGACCCAATTCACCCCTCCACTTT | CASSLGRDRPNSPLHF
TRBJ2-1 | few | 13 | TRBV12-3/TRBV12-4 | - | TGTGCCAGCTCGTACCGGGAGTACAATGAGCAGTTCTTC | CASSYREYNEQFF
TRBJ2-1 | once | 14 | TRBV28 | - | TGTGCCAGCAGGGAGTACGAGGGCTACAATGAGCAGTTCTTC | CASREYEGYNEQFF
TRBJ2-7 | - | 14 | TRBV28 | - | TGTGCCAGCAGTTGGGGAGGAAACTACTGGGAGCAGTACTTC | CASSWGGNYWEQYF
TRBJ1-1 | few | 15 | TRBV20-1 | - | TGCAGTGCTACCTATTTAGGGAGGGGGAACACTGAAGCTTTCTTT | CSATYLGRGNTEAFF
TRBJ1-4 | - | 15 | TRBV15 | TRBD1 | TGTGCCACCAGCCGTTGGGGACAGGGTACTGAAAAACTGTTTTTT | CATSRWGQGTEKLFF
TRBJ1-2 | - | 13 | TRBV12-3/TRBV12-4 | - | TGTGCCAGCAGTTTGGCCCTAGGATATGGCTACACCTTC | CASSLALGYGYTF
TRBJ2-7 | - | 12 | TRBV29-1 | - | TGCAGCGTTGCCGAGGGTTCCTACGAGCAGTACTTC | CSVAEGSYEQYF
TRBJ2-1 | - | 14 | TRBV20-1 | - | TGCAGTGCTAGGTCGCAGCTCTCCTACAATGAGCAGTTCTTC | CSARSQLSYNEQFF
TRBJ2-7 | - | 13 | TRBV11-2 | TRBD1 | TGTGCCAGCAGCTCCTCAGTGGGACAGGCTGAGTACTTC | CASSSSVGQAEYF
TRBJ2-7 | many | 10 | TRBV28 | - | TGTGCCAGTGGCCTCTACGAGCAGTACTTC | CASGLYEQYF
TRBJ2-7 | - | 15 | TRBV5-1 | TRBD1 | TGCGCCAGCAGCATCAGACAGGGGAACACCTACGAGCAGTACTTC | CASSIRQGNTYEQYF
TRBJ1-1 | - | 17 | TRBV20-1 | TRBD1 | TGCAGTGCTACCGGACAGGCCGGATATTTAATGAACACTGAAGCTTTCTTT | CSATGQAGYLMNTEAFF
TRBJ1-2 | - | 14 | TRBV20-1 | - | TGCAGTGCTAGAGAGCCGGGGCTTAACTATGGCTACACCTTC | CSAREPGLNYGYTF
TRBJ2-3 | many | 15 | TRBV6-1 | TRBD2 | TGTGCCAGCAGCCCACTAGCGGGGGGTCCTTATACGCAGTATTTT | CASSPLAGGPYTQYF
TRBJ2-3 | once | 16 | TRBV5-5 | TRBD1 | TGTGCCAGCAGCTGGGACCTTACAGGGGGCCTGGATACGCAGTATTTT | CASSWDLTGGLDTQYF
TRBJ2-2 | - | 15 | TRBV18 | - | TGTGCCAGCTCACCACGGGCAGGGTCGGCCGGGGAGCTGTTTTTT | CASSPRAGSAGELFF
TRBJ1-5 | - | 14 | TRBV6-1 | - | TGTGCCAGCAGTCGGGCCACTACCGATCAGCCCCAGCATTTT | CASSRATTDQPQHF
TRBJ2-3 | - | 15 | TRBV11-2 | - | TGTGCCAGCCAATCCCTCCCGGCTAGCACAGATACGCAGTATTTT | CASQSLPASTDTQYF